This T cell receptor (beta chain) derives from a study of blood T cell repertoires in COVID-19. The wider study: Both acute and convalescent COVID-19 samples were obtained from the United States, Italy and Spain.

V shed 1 base and J 7 bases; nucleotides not matched to a gene: 14. The germline CDR1 and CDR2 sequences are KGHSH and LQKENI. The CDR3 is 17 amino acids. How the authors handled the data: Reference gene primers were amplified, and this amplification served to estimate nucleated cell counts. Assay used: immunoSEQ multiplex PCR; TCRdb lists only in-frame clones, some missing. The V and J calls and the clone size are those of that table, but D and trimming were determined from the DNA. The sample lists some 250,000 clones; around 80% were seen once. The origin of this receptor is a man between 60 and 70 years old with acute or convalescent COVID-19. Sample: peripheral blood. This chain links TRBV18 with TRBJ1-2, with TRBD1 matching over 8 bases. CDR3 protein: CASSPQTGADPRRGYTF. The CDR3 DNA sequence: TGTGCCAGCTCACCACAGACAGGGGCCGACCCCCGGCGTGGCTACACCTTC.